This T cell receptor beta chain comes out of a study of shared clonotypes between healthy human individuals. Clones were read by immunoSEQ multiplex PCR, and TCRdb kept only the in-frame ones, dropping some. Seen here are 1.6 million or so clones, roughly 95% observed once, and the top ten hold over 1%. The CDR3 extends over 14 amino acids. Germline lookup yields CDR1 SEHNR and CDR2 FQNEAQ (reference sequence). V lost 5 bases to trimming and J lost 3 bases, with 13 bases between them. All donors qualified as healthy HIV-negative adults and had experienced no recent acute infections or vaccinations. This TCR was sampled from a young man in good health. Sequenced sample: naive CD4+ T cells sorted from blood. The sample's subset: CD45RA+ positively selected. J is TRBJ2-5 and V is TRBV7-9, with a weak D call TRBD2 (5 bases). CDR3 sequence: CASSQGLGEETQYF. DNA of the CDR3: TGTGCCAGCAGCCAAGGACTTGGAGAAGAGACCCAGTACTTC.